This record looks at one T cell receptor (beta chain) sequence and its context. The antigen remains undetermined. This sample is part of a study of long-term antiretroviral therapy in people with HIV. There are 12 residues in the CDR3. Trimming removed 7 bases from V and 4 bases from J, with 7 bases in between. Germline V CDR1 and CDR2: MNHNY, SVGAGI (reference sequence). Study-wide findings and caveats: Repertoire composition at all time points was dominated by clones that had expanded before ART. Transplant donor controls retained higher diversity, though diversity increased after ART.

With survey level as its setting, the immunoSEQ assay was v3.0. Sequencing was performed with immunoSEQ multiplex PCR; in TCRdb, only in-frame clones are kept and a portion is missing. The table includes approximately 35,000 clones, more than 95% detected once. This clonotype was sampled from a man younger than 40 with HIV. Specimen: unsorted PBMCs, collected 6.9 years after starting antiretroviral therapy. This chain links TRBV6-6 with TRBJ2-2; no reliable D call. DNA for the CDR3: TGTGCCAGCACTTTTACCACCGGGGAGCTGTTTTTT. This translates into CASTFTTGELFF.